The 15 T cell receptor beta chains reported below all come from one sample, sequenced in a study of identical twins. In TCRdb, the 5' RACE reads were re-called with MiXCR into one record per CDR3 protein. The sample has 600,000 to 800,000 distinct CDR3 sequences, around 20% seen once; the top ten hold approximately 4.3%. These same data were also listed under a study on T cells expressing NK-cell markers.

The sequencing sample was made of PBMCs. The origin of the receptors is a young woman in good health.

The V and J genes are TRBV5-5 and TRBJ2-1; 9 positions agree with TRBD2. Germline lookup yields CDR1 SGHKS and CDR2 YYEKEE (reference sequence). V dropped 4 bases and J dropped 5; count of bases not matched to a gene: 10. The CDR3 totals 16 residues. CDR3 bases: TGTGCCAGCAGCCAAATGACTAGCGGCATCCACAATGAGCAGTTCTTC. Translating it yields CASSQMTSGIHNEQFF.

This clonotype was counted many times. CDR3 bases: TGTGCCAGCAGTACTCCCTCCGGGACTAGCGGGGGAGCGGAAACGGATACGCAGTATTTT. Protein product: CASSTPSGTSGGAETDTQYF. The chain couples TRBV2 to TRBJ2-3, with TRBD2 matching over 14 bases. Per germline, CDR1 SNHLY and CDR2 FYNNEI. This CDR3 spans 20 amino acids. V trimming: 5 bases; J trimming: 6 bases; junction bases outside the gene matches: 19.

This rearrangement joins TRBV10-2 to TRBJ2-7; D gene uncertain. The germline gives CDR1 WSHSY, CDR2 SAAADI. Deletions cut 5 bases from V and 2 bases from J, with 16 bases between. CDR3 size: 15 residues. This CDR3 is CASSMAGGEAYEQYF. The CDR3 DNA sequence: TGCGCCAGCAGTATGGCAGGCGGAGAGGCCTACGAGCAGTACTTC.

This clonotype was detected many times. The genes are TRBV29-1 and TRBJ1-1; D not certain. This CDR3 is 11 amino acids long. Trimming took off 6 bases at V and 2 bases at J, with 7 bases between the two ends. Germline values: CDR1 SQVTM, CDR2 ANQGSEA. The CDR3, as DNA: TGCAGCGTCTCACGTAACACTGAAGCTTTCTTT. As protein: CSVSRNTEAFF. Based on the CDR3 plus reference TRBV29-1 and TRBJ1-1, the full variable domain is SAVISQKPSRDICQRGTSLTIQCQVDSQVTMMFWYRQQPGQSLTLIATANQGSEATYESGFVIDKFPISRPNLTFSTLTVSNMSPEDSSIYLCSVSRNTEAFFGQGTRLTVV.

This sequence joins TRBV6-1 and TRBJ1-5; 10 bases align to TRBD1. Looked up from germline, CDR1 is MNHNS and CDR2 is SASEGT. The V segment lost 6 bases and the J segment 4 bases; nucleotides outside the gene matches: 0. CDR3 length: 13 residues. CDR3 DNA sequence: TGTGCCAGCAGGGACAGGGGGAATCAGCCCCAGCATTTT. Residues: CASRDRGNQPQHF.

The rearrangement uses TRBV27 and TRBJ1-1; weak D call: TRBD1 (5 bases). This CDR3 has 15 residues. In germline, CDR1 is MNHEY, CDR2 SMNVEV (reference sequence). V was trimmed by 1 base and J by 2 bases, leaving 11 bases between them. The CDR3 region has the DNA TGTGCCAGCAGTTTATTCGGGACGGAAAACACTGAAGCTTTCTTT. Its protein is CASSLFGTENTEAFF.

In DNA, the CDR3 is TGTGCCAGCAGCTACCGACTAGGGCTAGCGGGGTACTACAATGAGCAGTTCTTC. Residues: CASSYRLGLAGYYNEQFF. The rearrangement links TRBV11-2 to TRBJ2-1; TRBD2 aligns across 9 bases. Germline V lookup: CDR1 SGHAT, CDR2 FQNNGV. The CDR3 loop spans 18 amino acids. V lost 4 bases and J lost 3; bases outside the gene matches: 13.

This clonotype was observed a few times. J is TRBJ2-3 and V is TRBV12-3 or TRBV12-4; TRBD2 matches 9 bases. CDR3 length equals 16 residues. J was trimmed by 1 base and V by 7 bases; bases with no gene match: 9. The CDR3 is CASTLGAGGGTDTQYF. CDR3 nucleotide sequence: TGTGCCAGCACCCTAGGAGCGGGAGGAGGCACAGATACGCAGTATTTT.

This clonotype was seen more than once but under ten times. The V call is TRBV7-9, the J call TRBJ2-7; the D is unclear. The CDR3 consists of 13 residues. Germline loops: CDR1 SEHNR, CDR2 FQNEAQ (reference sequence). V lost 4 bases and J 4 bases, leaving 11 bases between the germline ends. CDR3 region: CASSYPREYEQYF. CDR3 DNA sequence: TGTGCCAGCAGCTACCCTCGAGAATACGAGCAGTACTTC. Supplemented by reference TRBV7-9 and TRBJ2-7, the full variable domain reads DTGVSQNPRHKITKRGQNVTFRCDPISEHNRLYWYRQTLGQGPEFLTYFQNEAQLEKSRLLSDRFSAERPKGSFSTLEIQRTEQGDSAMYLCASSYPREYEQYFGPGTRLTVT.

The CDR3 protein is CASSRSLASSYEQYF. The CDR3 DNA follows: TGTGCCAGCAGCCGCTCACTTGCTAGCTCCTACGAGCAGTACTTC. The genes are TRBV12-3 or TRBV12-4 and TRBJ2-7; D gene unclear. The CDR3 covers 15 residues. Deletions cut 6 bases from V and 0 bases from J, with 15 bases between.

The chain has TRBV3-1 and TRBJ1-6; 7 nucleotides match TRBD1. CDR3 length: 17 residues. The germline V gene has CDR1 LGHDT and CDR2 YNNKEL (reference sequence). Losses at the gene ends were 1 base for V and 0 bases for J; bases not matched to a gene: 3. As DNA, the CDR3 is TGTGCCAGCAGCCAAGGCAGGGGGAGCTCCTATAATTCACCCCTCCACTTT. Its protein is CASSQGRGSSYNSPLHF.

This clonotype came up once. The chain combines TRBV2 with TRBJ2-1, with a weak D call TRBD2 (6 bases). V lost 7 bases and J lost 0, with 16 bases in between. The CDR3 has 16 amino acids. Germline loops: CDR1 SNHLY, CDR2 FYNNEI. The CDR3 spells CASINWAGSSYNEQFF. The CDR3 DNA sequence: TGTGCCAGCATAAATTGGGCGGGGAGCTCCTACAATGAGCAGTTCTTC.

This chain joins TRBV20-1 and TRBJ2-1, with a possible D match to TRBD2 (5 bases). V was trimmed by 2 bases and J by 8 bases, leaving 22 bases between them. Germline-derived CDR1 and CDR2 are DFQATT and SNEGSKA (reference sequence). CDR3 length equals 16 residues. CDR3 bases: TGCAGTGCTAGATCGACGGACTCACATAGTCTCGATGAGCAGTTCTTC. As protein: CSARSTDSHSLDEQFF.

The chain carries TRBV7-9 and TRBJ2-3; TRBD1 agrees at 8 bases. Trimming at V came to 0 bases and at J to 4 bases, leaving 6 bases not matched to a gene. The CDR3 length is 16 residues. Germline CDR1 SEHNR, CDR2 FQNEAQ (reference sequence). The CDR3 coding sequence is TGTGCCAGCAGCTTAGCGAGGGCCAGGGGGCCAGATACGCAGTATTTT. It is translated as CASSLARARGPDTQYF. Full variable domain (remainder filled in from reference TRBV7-9 and TRBJ2-3): DTGVSQNPRHKITKRGQNVTFRCDPISEHNRLYWYRQTLGQGPEFLTYFQNEAQLEKSRLLSDRFSAERPKGSFSTLEIQRTEQGDSAMYLCASSLARARGPDTQYFGPGTRLTVL.

This clonotype was found a few times. The CDR3 is CASSSGVGTEQYF. DNA of the CDR3: TGTGCCAGCAGTTCCGGCGTGGGGACCGAGCAGTACTTC. This chain joins TRBV12-3 or TRBV12-4 and TRBJ2-7; D might be TRBD1 or TRBD2, each matching 5 bases. Trimming cost V 4 bases and J 6 bases, with 13 bases left between them. There are 13 residues in the CDR3.